This TCR beta chain was captured by sequencing in a study of regulatory T cells in long-lasting Graves disease. This CDR3 contains 12 residues. Germline CDR1 reads SNHLY; CDR2 reads FYNNEI. V was cut by 3 bases and J by 8 bases, with 8 bases left in between. This clonotype was counted at least ten times. HTBI primers from iRepertoire and Arm-PCR of CDR3 regions yielded the TCR beta libraries. Each CDR3 protein is one row after TCRdb ran MiXCR on the multiplex PCR reads. The sample records fewer than 550,000 distinct CDR3 sequences, about 16% being singletons. Time point reported: newly diagnosed GD, antithyroid drugs for less than 3 months. PBMC-extracted RNA yielded the TCR library. These data also formed part of another study, on T cells in Graves' hyperthyroidism and ophthalmopathy.

The sample was peripheral blood mononuclear cells (PBMCs), taken at new diagnosis, from a patient treated with antithyroid drugs. This sequence joins TRBV2 and TRBJ2-1, with D unresolved. The TCR comes from a woman aged 40 to 65 with Graves disease. The CDR3 loop is CASSDPSDEQFF. CDR3 DNA sequence: TGTGCCAGCAGTGACCCCAGCGATGAGCAGTTCTTC.